This paragraph reports one T cell receptor beta chain. This sample is drawn from a study of blood T cell repertoires in COVID-19. Background on the study: Donors in the United States, Italy and Spain gave samples during acute or convalescent COVID-19. PBMCs, B-cell-depleted T cells, or T cells provided the cDNA or gDNA that made up the material.

V dropped 4 bases and J dropped 0 bases, with 9 bases sitting between them. Looked up from germline, CDR1 is MDHEN and CDR2 is SYDVKM. The CDR3 totals 14 residues. As processed by the authors: Reference gene primer amplification gave nucleated cell count estimates. Sequencing was performed with immunoSEQ multiplex PCR; in TCRdb, only in-frame clones are kept and a portion is missing. The V and J calls and clone size are taken from that table; D and trimming were inferred from the DNA. This table holds 120,000 to 150,000 clones, 88% found once. The specimen sequenced was peripheral blood. V and J are TRBV28 and TRBJ1-1, with D perhaps matching TRBD1 (6 bases). The TCR comes from a human donor in a cohort sampled during active COVID-19. The CDR3 nucleotides are TGTGCCAGCAGTTCGGACAGAGTGAACACTGAAGCTTTCTTT. Its translation is CASSSDRVNTEAFF.